Presented here are 17 T cell receptor beta chains from one specimen sequenced in a study of a mutant IDH1 vaccine in newly diagnosed glioma. For these TCRs, the target antigens are not known. The table came from immunoSEQ multiplex PCR; TCRdb's copy has only in-frame clones and leaves some out. Among some 40,000 clones listed, under 90% were seen once. Time point defined: week 11, during vaccination. The study gave 300 ug of mutant IDH1 20-mer peptide per vaccine dose, with topical imiquimod. This sample comprised peripheral blood mononuclear cells (PBMCs), obtained from a glioma patient whose treatment included an IDH1 peptide vaccine. These receptors all come from a woman younger than 45 with glioma. Some clones in this sample may be carry-over from other donors' samples.

The CDR3 loop is CASSIGGLQAFF. The CDR3 bases are TGTGCCAGTAGTATAGGGGGCTTGCAAGCTTTCTTT. This chain uses TRBV19 with TRBJ1-1, with D perhaps matching TRBD1 (5 bases). The CDR3 loop spans 12 amino acids. The germline V gene has CDR1 LNHDA and CDR2 SQIVND (reference sequence). V was trimmed by 1 base and J by 9 bases, leaving 9 bases between them.

The rearrangement links TRBV27 to TRBJ1-2; 7 positions agree with TRBD1. CDR1 MNHEY and CDR2 SMNVEV come from the germline V gene (reference sequence). The CDR3 has 12 residues. V lost 4 bases and J lost 4; bases outside the gene matches: 0. CDR3 residues: CASSYRGYGYTF. For the CDR3, the DNA is TGTGCCAGCAGTTACAGGGGCTATGGCTACACCTTC.

The chain has TRBV5-1 and TRBJ2-7, with a weak D call TRBD1 (5 bases). The CDR3 extends over 13 amino acids. The germline V gene has CDR1 SGHRS and CDR2 YFSETQ. The V and J ends lost 0 bases and 7 bases respectively, with 11 bases between them. CDR3 in DNA: TGCGCCAGCAGCTTGGGGCAGGGTTGGGAGCAGTACTTC. Amino acid sequence: CASSLGQGWEQYF.

This sequence joins TRBV7-6 and TRBJ2-5; TRBD2 aligns across 10 bases. The germline gives CDR1 SGHVS, CDR2 FNYEAQ. With V trimmed by 1 base and J by 4 bases, 9 bases remained unmatched. The CDR3 runs to 17 residues. The CDR3 reads CASSLGGVAGGRETQYF. CDR3 DNA sequence: TGTGCCAGCAGCTTAGGGGGGGTAGCGGGAGGTCGAGAGACCCAGTACTTC.

This chain connects TRBV27 to TRBJ1-5; unclear D gene. The germline gives CDR1 MNHEY, CDR2 SMNVEV (reference sequence). The CDR3 is 13 residues long. V lost 6 bases to trimming and J lost 1 base, with 7 bases between them. The CDR3 sequence is CASSGASNQPQHF. CDR3 DNA sequence: TGTGCCAGCAGCGGTGCGAGCAATCAGCCCCAGCATTTT.

The chain couples TRBV7-3 to TRBJ2-7; 12 bases are a match to TRBD2. Germline lookup yields CDR1 SGHTA and CDR2 FQGTGA. The CDR3 extends over 14 amino acids. V was pared by 2 bases and J by 6 bases, with 2 bases of the junction left unmatched. CDR3: CASSLGLAGSEQYF. In DNA, the CDR3 is TGTGCCAGCAGCTTAGGACTAGCGGGATCCGAGCAGTACTTC.

V gene TRBV11-2 combines with J gene TRBJ1-1; D is uncertain. The germline V and J ends were trimmed by 5 bases and 4 bases, with 11 bases remaining between them. Per germline, CDR1 SGHAT and CDR2 FQNNGV. The CDR3 is made up of 13 amino acids. The CDR3 nucleotides are TGTGCCAGCAGCCCTCCCCGGGGCACTGAAGCTTTCTTT. It specifies CASSPPRGTEAFF.

V gene TRBV6-5 combines with J gene TRBJ1-6; no reliable D call. The V end was cut by 4 bases, the J end by 7 bases, with 11 bases between. Per the germline V gene, CDR1 is MNHEY and CDR2 is SVGAGI. The CDR3 consists of 14 residues. The CDR3 loop reads CASSSGQGNSPLHF. Here the CDR3 DNA reads TGTGCCAGCAGTTCAGGCCAAGGGAATTCACCCCTCCACTTT.

J is TRBJ1-4 and V is TRBV6-1, with 9 bases lining up with TRBD1. CDR3 size: 15 residues. CDR1 and CDR2 from the germline V gene are MNHNS and SASEGT. Trimming at V came to 4 bases and at J to 7 bases, leaving 7 bases not matched to a gene. The CDR3 DNA reads TGTGCCAGCAGTGCGACAGGGGGGGCCTTTGAAAAACTGTTTTTT. It codes for CASSATGGAFEKLFF.

The chain links TRBV10-3 to TRBJ1-2, with 7 bases that match TRBD1. The V and J ends lost 11 bases and 1 base, in that order; junction bases with no gene match: 4. The CDR3 covers 12 residues. CDR1 and CDR2 (germline): ENHRY, SYGVKD. In DNA form, the CDR3 reads TGTGCCGCTGGGACAGTTAACTATGGCTACACCTTC. This encodes CAAGTVNYGYTF.

The chain employs TRBV6-1 and TRBJ1-5, with D possibly TRBD1 on 5 matching bases. The CDR3 is 17 amino acids. The germline CDR1 and CDR2 sequences are MNHNS and SASEGT. Trimming left V 0 bases short and J 1 base short, with 13 bases between. CDR3 sequence (DNA): TGTGCCAGCAGTGAAGCCTTCGGGGGGGGGAGCAATCAGCCCCAGCATTTT. This translates into CASSEAFGGGSNQPQHF.

This chain links TRBV5-1 with TRBJ1-1, with no clear D. CDR3 length: 14 residues. V dropped 2 bases and J dropped 0 bases, with 8 bases sitting between them. Germline CDR1 SGHRS, CDR2 YFSETQ. The CDR3 sequence: CASSLQRVNTEAFF. The CDR3 coding sequence is TGCGCCAGCAGCTTACAGCGGGTGAACACTGAAGCTTTCTTT.

The V and J genes are TRBV7-9 and TRBJ2-5, with TRBD2 matching 9 bases. CDR3 length: 16 amino acids. Germline V gives CDR1 SEHNR, CDR2 FQNEAQ (reference sequence). J lost 2 bases, V lost 4 bases, and 8 bases had no gene match. The CDR3, as DNA: TGTGCCAGCAGCTCCCCGACTAGCGGTCTGCAAGAGACCCAGTACTTC. Its translation: CASSSPTSGLQETQYF. Variable domain in full (rest from reference TRBV7-9 and TRBJ2-5): DTGVSQNPRHKITKRGQNVTFRCDPISEHNRLYWYRQTLGQGPEFLTYFQNEAQLEKSRLLSDRFSAERPKGSFSTLEIQRTEQGDSAMYLCASSSPTSGLQETQYFGPGTRLLVL.

The gene calls are TRBV15 and TRBJ1-5, with 10 nucleotides matching TRBD1. Germline V gene sequence: CDR1 LNHNV, CDR2 YYDKDF (reference sequence). The junction had 9 bases not matched to a gene; V was cut back by 3 bases and J by 7 bases. This CDR3 spans 16 amino acids. In DNA form, the CDR3 reads TGTGCCACCAGCAGGGGTCTGGGACAGGGGTCCCAGCCCCAGCATTTT. Translation gives CATSRGLGQGSQPQHF.

V and J are TRBV14 and TRBJ2-7, with D tentatively TRBD1 or TRBD2 (6 bases each). The CDR3 length is 16 residues. Germline CDR1 is SGHDN and CDR2 is FVKESK. V lost 4 bases and J 1 base, leaving 17 bases between the germline ends. The CDR3, as DNA: TGTGCCAGCAGCCCACGTGGCGGGACACCGTCCTACGAGCAGTACTTC. This codes for CASSPRGGTPSYEQYF.

This chain joins TRBV7-9 and TRBJ2-3; 8 positions agree with TRBD2. V lost 0 bases to trimming and J lost 4 bases; unmatched junction nucleotides: 12. CDR1 is SEHNR and CDR2 is FQNEAQ in the germline V gene (reference sequence). The CDR3 runs to 18 residues. In DNA form, the CDR3 reads TGTGCCAGCAGCTTAGCCCGGAGGTTAGCGGGAAAAGCAGATACGCAGTATTTT. It encodes CASSLARRLAGKADTQYF.

The chain uses TRBV29-1 and TRBJ2-2; TRBD2 agrees at 7 bases. J was trimmed by 11 bases and V by 6 bases; bases with no gene match: 9. CDR1 and CDR2 from the germline V gene are SQVTM and ANQGSEA. This CDR3 has 12 residues. CDR3 DNA: TGCAGCGTACCCGGGGAGGGGCTAGAGCTGTTTTTT. It is translated as CSVPGEGLELFF.